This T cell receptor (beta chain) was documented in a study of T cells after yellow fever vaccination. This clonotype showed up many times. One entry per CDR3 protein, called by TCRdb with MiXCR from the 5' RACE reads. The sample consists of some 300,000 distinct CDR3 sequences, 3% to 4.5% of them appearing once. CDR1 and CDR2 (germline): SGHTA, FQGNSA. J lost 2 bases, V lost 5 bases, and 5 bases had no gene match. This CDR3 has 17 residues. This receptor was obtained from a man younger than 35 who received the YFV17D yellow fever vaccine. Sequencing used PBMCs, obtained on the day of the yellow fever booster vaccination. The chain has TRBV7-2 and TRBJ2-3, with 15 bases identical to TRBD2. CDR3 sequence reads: CASSAGLAGGPTDTQYF. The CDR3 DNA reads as TGTGCCAGCAGCGCCGGACTAGCGGGGGGGCCCACAGATACGCAGTATTTT.